This TCR beta chain was sequenced in a study of blood T cell repertoires in COVID-19. The overall study: The United States, Italy and Spain supplied acute and convalescent COVID-19 samples. PBMCs, B-cell-depleted T cells, or T cells provided the cDNA or gDNA that made up the material.

Some clones are missing from TCRdb's copy, which holds only in-frame ones; the method was immunoSEQ multiplex PCR. The data hold under 200,000 clones, with 85% to 90% observed a single time. The CDR3 is made up of 13 amino acids. Germline CDR1 is MDHEN and CDR2 is SYDVKM. J gave up 3 bases and V 10 bases, and 2 bases lay outside the gene matches. The J gene is TRBJ2-7, the V gene TRBV28, with 14 bases that match TRBD2. The source material was peripheral blood. The TCR was taken from a man aged 40-49 years with active or convalescent COVID-19. CDR3 sequence reads: CATGLAGGYEQYF. For the CDR3, the DNA is TGTGCCACCGGACTAGCGGGAGGCTACGAGCAGTACTTC.